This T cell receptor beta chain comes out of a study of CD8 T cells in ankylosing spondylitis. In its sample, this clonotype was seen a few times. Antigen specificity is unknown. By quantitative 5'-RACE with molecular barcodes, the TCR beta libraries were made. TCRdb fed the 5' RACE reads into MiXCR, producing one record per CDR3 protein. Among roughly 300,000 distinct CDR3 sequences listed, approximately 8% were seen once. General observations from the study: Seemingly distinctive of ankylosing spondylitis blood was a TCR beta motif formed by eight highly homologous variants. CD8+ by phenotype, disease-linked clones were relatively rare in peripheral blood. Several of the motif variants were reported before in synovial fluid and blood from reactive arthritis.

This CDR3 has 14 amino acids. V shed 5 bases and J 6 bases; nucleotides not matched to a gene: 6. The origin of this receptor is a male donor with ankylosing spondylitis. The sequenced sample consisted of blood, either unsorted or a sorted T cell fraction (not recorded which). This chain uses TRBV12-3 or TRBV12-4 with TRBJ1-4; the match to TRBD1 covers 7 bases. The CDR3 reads CASSAGTDYEKLFF. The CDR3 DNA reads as TGTGCCAGCAGTGCCGGGACAGACTATGAAAAACTGTTTTTT.